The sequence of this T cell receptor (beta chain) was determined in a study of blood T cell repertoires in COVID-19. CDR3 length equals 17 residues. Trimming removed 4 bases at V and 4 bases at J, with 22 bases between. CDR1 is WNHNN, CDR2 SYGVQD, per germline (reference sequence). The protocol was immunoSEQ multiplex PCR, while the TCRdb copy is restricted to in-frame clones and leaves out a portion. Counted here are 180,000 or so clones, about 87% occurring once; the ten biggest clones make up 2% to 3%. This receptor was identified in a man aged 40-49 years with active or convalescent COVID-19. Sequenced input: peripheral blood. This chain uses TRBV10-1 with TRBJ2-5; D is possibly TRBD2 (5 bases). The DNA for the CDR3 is TGCGCCAGCAGTGCCGGGGAGCACTATCGTGAAGGAGAGACCCAGTACTTC. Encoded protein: CASSAGEHYREGETQYF.